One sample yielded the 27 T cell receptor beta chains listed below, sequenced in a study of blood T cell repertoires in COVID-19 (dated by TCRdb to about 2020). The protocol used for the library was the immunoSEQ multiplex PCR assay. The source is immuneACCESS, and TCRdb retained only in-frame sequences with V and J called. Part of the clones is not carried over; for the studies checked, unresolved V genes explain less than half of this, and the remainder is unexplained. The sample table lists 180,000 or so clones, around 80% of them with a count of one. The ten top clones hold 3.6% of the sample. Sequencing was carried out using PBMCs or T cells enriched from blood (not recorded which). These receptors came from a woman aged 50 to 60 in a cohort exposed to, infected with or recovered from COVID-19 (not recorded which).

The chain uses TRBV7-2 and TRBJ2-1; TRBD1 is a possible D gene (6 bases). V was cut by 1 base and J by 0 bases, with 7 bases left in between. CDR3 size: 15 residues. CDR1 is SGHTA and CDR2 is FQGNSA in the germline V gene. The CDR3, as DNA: TGTGCCAGCAGCTTAGTGGACAGCTCCTACAATGAGCAGTTCTTC. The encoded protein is CASSLVDSSYNEQFF.

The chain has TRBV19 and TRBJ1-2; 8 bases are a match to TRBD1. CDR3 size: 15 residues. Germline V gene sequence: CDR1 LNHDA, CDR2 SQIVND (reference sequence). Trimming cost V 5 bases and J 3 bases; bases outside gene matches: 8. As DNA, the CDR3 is TGTGCCAGTAGTTTCTCGACAGGGGCGGACTATGGCTACACCTTC. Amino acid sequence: CASSFSTGADYGYTF.

This CDR3 is CASSTDRGPNEQFF. The DNA for the CDR3 is TGTGCCAGCAGTACCGACAGGGGGCCTAATGAGCAGTTCTTC. The V gene is TRBV7-2, the J gene TRBJ2-1, with 10 bases lining up with TRBD1. This CDR3 region has 14 residues. V lost 6 bases and J lost 7; bases outside the gene matches: 6. The germline CDR1 and CDR2 sequences are SGHTA and FQGNSA.

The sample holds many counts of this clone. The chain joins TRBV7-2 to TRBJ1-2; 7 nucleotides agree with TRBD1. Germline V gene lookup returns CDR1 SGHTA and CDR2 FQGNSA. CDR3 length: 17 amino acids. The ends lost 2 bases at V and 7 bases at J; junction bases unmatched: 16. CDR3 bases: TGTGCCAGCAGCTTAAGCGCGGGGTCAGGGGGTAACCCTGGCTACACCTTC. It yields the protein CASSLSAGSGGNPGYTF.

The CDR3 region has the DNA TGTGCCAGCAGCCAAGATGATCTTCCGCCGGGGAACACTGAAGCTTTCTTT. Protein product: CASSQDDLPPGNTEAFF. This sequence joins TRBV3-1 (or the pseudogene TRBV3-2) and TRBJ1-1, with D unclear. CDR1 is LGHDT and CDR2 is YNNKEL in the germline V gene (reference sequence). Deletions cut 0 bases from V and 1 base from J, with 15 bases between. The CDR3 has 17 amino acids.

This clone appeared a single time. The CDR3 sequence is CATSQIAGNTIYF. The DNA for the CDR3 is TGTGCCACCTCCCAAATTGCTGGAAACACCATATATTTT. The genes are TRBV24-1 and TRBJ1-3; D ambiguous. V lost 9 bases, J lost 2 bases, and 10 bases lay in between. Germline-derived CDR1 and CDR2 are KGHDR and SFDVKD. This CDR3 spans 13 amino acids.

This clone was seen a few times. Here the CDR3 reads CASSPFDSGSGANVLTF. The CDR3 nucleotides are TGTGCCAGCTCACCCTTCGACAGTGGCTCTGGGGCCAACGTCCTGACTTTC. The V and J genes are TRBV18 and TRBJ2-6; D might be TRBD1 (5 bases). Germline CDR1 and CDR2: KGHSH and LQKENI. CDR3 length equals 17 residues. Deletions cut 3 bases from V and 0 bases from J, with 12 bases between.

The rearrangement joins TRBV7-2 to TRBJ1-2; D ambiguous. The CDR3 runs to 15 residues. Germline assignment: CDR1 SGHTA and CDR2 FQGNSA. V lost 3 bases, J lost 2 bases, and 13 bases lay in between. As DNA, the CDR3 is TGTGCCAGCAGCTTTTTAGCGACGGCAAACTATGGCTACACCTTC. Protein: CASSFLATANYGYTF.

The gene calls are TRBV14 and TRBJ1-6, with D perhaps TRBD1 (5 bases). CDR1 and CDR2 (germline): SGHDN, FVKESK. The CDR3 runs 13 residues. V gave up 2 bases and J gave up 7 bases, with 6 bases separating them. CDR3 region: CASSQQGNSPLHF. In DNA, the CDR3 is TGTGCCAGCAGCCAACAGGGAAATTCACCCCTCCACTTT.

The chain's CDR3 is CAWSGSYNEQFF. CDR3 nucleotides: TGTGCCTGGAGCGGGAGTTACAATGAGCAGTTCTTC. The V gene is TRBV30, the J gene TRBJ2-1; perhaps TRBD2 as D (6 bases). CDR1 GTSNPN and CDR2 SVGIG come from the germline V gene (reference sequence). V lost 3 bases to trimming and J lost 4 bases, with 7 bases between them. The CDR3 is made up of 12 amino acids.

The CDR3 nucleotides read TGTGCCAGCAGCTTAACGGGTAACACAGATACGCAGTATTTT. Its protein is CASSLTGNTDTQYF. The V gene is TRBV7-2, the J gene TRBJ2-3; D gene uncertain. V lost 2 bases to trimming and J lost 2 bases, with 8 bases between them. The germline V gene has CDR1 SGHTA and CDR2 FQGNSA. The CDR3 covers 14 residues.

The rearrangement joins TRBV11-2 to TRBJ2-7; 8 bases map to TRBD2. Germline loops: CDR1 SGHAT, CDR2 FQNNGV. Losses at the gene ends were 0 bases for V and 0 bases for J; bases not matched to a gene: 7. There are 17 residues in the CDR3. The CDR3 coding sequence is TGTGCCAGCAGCTTAGATCCCCGACTAGCGCCCTCCTACGAGCAGTACTTC. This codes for CASSLDPRLAPSYEQYF.

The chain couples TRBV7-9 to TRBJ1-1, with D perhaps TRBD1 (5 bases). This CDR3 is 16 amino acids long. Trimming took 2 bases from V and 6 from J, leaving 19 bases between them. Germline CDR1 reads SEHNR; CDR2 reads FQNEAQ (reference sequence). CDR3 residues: CASSLNIGGGFAEAFF. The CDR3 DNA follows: TGTGCCAGCAGCTTAAATATCGGGGGTGGTTTCGCTGAAGCTTTCTTT. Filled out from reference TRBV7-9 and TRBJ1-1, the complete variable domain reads DTGVSQNPRHKITKRGQNVTFRCDPISEHNRLYWYRQTLGQGPEFLTYFQNEAQLEKSRLLSDRFSAERPKGSFSTLEIQRTEQGDSAMYLCASSLNIGGGFAEAFFGQGTRLTVV.

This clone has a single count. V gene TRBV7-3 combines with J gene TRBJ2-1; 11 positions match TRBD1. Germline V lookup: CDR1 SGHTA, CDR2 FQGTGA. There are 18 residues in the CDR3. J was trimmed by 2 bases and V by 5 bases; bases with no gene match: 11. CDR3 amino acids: CASSGFDPGQGAYNEQFF. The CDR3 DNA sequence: TGTGCCAGCAGCGGATTCGACCCGGGACAGGGGGCCTACAATGAGCAGTTCTTC.

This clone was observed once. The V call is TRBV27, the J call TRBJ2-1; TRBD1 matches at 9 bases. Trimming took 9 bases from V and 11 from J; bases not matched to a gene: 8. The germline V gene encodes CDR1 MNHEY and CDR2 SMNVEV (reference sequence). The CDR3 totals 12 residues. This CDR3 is CASRDRVSKQFF. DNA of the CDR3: TGTGCCAGTCGGGACAGGGTTAGTAAGCAGTTCTTC.

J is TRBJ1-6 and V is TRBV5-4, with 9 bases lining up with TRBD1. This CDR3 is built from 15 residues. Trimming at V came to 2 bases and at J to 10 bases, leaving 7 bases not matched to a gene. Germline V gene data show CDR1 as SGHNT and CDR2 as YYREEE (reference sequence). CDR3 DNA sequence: TGTGCCAGCAGCTTTATGGGACAGGGCGACTCACCCCTCCACTTT. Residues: CASSFMGQGDSPLHF.

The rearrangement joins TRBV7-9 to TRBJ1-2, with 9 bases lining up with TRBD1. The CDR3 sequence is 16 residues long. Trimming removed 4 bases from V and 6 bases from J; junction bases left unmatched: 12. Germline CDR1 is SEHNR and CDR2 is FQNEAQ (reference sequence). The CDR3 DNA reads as TGTGCCAGCAGCTCGACAGGGGGGCTAACGGCGGATGGCTACACCTTC. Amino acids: CASSSTGGLTADGYTF.

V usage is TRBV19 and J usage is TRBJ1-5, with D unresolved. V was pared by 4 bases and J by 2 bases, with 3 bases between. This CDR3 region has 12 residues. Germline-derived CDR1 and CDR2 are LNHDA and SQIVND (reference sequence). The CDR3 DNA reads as TGTGCCAGTAGTACGGGCAATCAGCCCCAGCATTTT. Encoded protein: CASSTGNQPQHF.

Here the CDR3 DNA reads TGTGCCAGTAGTAGGGGACACGACGGAGGGACCCAGTACTTC. Translation: CASSRGHDGGTQYF. The genes are TRBV19 and TRBJ2-5, with D tentatively TRBD1 (6 bases). The germline V gene has CDR1 LNHDA and CDR2 SQIVND (reference sequence). V shed 4 bases and J shed 7 bases, with 16 bases lying between them. CDR3 length equals 14 residues.

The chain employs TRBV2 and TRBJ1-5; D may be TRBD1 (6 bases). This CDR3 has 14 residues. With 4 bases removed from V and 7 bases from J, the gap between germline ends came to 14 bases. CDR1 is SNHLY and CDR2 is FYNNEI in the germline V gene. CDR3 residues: CASSGLGASQPQHF. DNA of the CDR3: TGTGCCAGCAGTGGGCTGGGGGCTAGCCAGCCCCAGCATTTT.

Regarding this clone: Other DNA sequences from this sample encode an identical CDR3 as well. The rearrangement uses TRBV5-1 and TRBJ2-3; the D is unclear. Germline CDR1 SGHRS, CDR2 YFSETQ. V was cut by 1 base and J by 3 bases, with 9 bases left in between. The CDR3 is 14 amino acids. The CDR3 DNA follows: TGCGCCAGCAGCTTGTCAGGTGGGACAGATACGCAGTATTTT. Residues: CASSLSGGTDTQYF.

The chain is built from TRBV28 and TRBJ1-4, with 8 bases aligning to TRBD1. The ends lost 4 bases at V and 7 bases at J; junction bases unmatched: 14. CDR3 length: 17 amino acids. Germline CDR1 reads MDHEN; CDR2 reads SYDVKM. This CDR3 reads CASSSYFRQGRTEKLFF. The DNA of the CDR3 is TGTGCCAGCAGTTCCTACTTTCGACAGGGGCGAACTGAAAAACTGTTTTTT. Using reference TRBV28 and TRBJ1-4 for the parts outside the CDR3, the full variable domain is DVKVTQSSRYLVKRTGEKVFLECVQDMDHENMFWYRQDPGLGLRLIYFSYDVKMKEKGDIPEGYSVSREKKERFSLILESASTNQTSMYLCASSSYFRQGRTEKLFFGSGTQLSVL.

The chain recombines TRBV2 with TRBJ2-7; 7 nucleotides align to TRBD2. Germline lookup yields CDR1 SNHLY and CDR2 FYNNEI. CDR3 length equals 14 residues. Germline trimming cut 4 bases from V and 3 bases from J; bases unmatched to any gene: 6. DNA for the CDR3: TGTGCCAGCAGTGTAGGCCGGGGGGTCTACGAGCAGTACTTC. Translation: CASSVGRGVYEQYF.

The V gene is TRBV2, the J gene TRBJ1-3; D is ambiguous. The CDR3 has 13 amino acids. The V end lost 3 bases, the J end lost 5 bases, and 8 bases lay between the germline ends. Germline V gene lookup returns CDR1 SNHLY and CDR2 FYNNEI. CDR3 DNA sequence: TGTGCCAGCAGTGACCGGACTCGAAACACCATATATTTT. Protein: CASSDRTRNTIYF.

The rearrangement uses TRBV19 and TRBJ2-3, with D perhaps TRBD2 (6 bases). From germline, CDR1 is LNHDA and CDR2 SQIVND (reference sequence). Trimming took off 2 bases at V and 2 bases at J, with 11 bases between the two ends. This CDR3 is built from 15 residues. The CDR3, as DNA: TGTGCCAGTAGTATAACGGGGGTTCTCACAGATACGCAGTATTTT. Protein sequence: CASSITGVLTDTQYF.

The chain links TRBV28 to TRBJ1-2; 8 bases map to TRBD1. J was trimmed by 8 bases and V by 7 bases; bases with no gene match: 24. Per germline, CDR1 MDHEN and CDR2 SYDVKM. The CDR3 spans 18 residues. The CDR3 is CASKLPQGAAPFTAGYTF. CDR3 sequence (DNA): TGTGCCAGCAAGCTCCCTCAGGGGGCCGCCCCGTTCACGGCGGGCTACACCTTC.

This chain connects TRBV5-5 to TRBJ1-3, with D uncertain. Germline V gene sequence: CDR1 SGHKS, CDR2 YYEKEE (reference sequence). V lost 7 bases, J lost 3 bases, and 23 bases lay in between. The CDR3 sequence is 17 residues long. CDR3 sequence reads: CASHPEGRRLHGNTIYF. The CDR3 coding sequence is TGTGCCAGCCACCCGGAGGGCAGGAGGCTTCATGGAAACACCATATATTTT.